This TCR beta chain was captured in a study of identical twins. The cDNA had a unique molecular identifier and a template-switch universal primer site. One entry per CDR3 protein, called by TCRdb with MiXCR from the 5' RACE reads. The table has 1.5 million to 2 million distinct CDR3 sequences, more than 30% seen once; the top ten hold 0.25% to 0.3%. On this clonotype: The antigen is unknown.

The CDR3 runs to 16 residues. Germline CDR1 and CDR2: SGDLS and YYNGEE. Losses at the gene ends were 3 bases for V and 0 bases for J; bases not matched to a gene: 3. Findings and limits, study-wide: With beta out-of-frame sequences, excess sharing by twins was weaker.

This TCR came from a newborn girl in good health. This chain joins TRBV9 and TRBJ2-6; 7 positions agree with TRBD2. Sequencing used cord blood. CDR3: CASSEGLYSGANVLTF. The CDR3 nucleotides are TGTGCCAGCAGCGAGGGACTATACTCTGGGGCCAACGTCCTGACTTTC.